A single sample is the source of the 3 T cell receptor beta chains below, sequenced in a study of blood T cell repertoires in COVID-19. The data were produced by immunoSEQ multiplex PCR, yet TCRdb's version contains in-frame clones alone and is incomplete. Among almost 250,000 clones listed, approximately 90% were seen once. Sequencing was done on a sample of PBMCs or T cells enriched from blood (not recorded which). The receptors shown here come from a woman aged 25 to 39 who had recovered from COVID-19.

The genes are TRBV3-1 (or the pseudogene TRBV3-2) and TRBJ1-2; TRBD1 might be the D (5 bases). V lost 0 bases, J lost 14 bases, and 13 bases lay in between. CDR1 is LGHDT, CDR2 YNNKEL, per germline (reference sequence). CDR3 size: 12 residues. The CDR3 DNA reads TGTGCCAGCAGCCAAGATACCAGGGTTGGGACCTTC. The encoded protein is CASSQDTRVGTF.

The gene calls are TRBV10-3 and TRBJ1-5; TRBD1 matches 8 bases. There are 14 residues in the CDR3. Trimming cost V 4 bases and J 4 bases; bases outside gene matches: 3. The germline V gene has CDR1 ENHRY and CDR2 SYGVKD. CDR3 DNA: TGTGCCATCAGTGTCGGACAGGGTAATCAGCCCCAGCATTTT. Translated, it gives CAISVGQGNQPQHF.

The genes are TRBV10-3 and TRBJ2-1; D is unresolved. Germline CDR1 and CDR2: ENHRY and SYGVKD. This CDR3 has 16 residues. V was trimmed by 0 bases and J by 2 bases, leaving 11 bases between them. The CDR3 is CAISESERWAYNEQFF. The DNA for the CDR3 is TGTGCCATCAGTGAGTCCGAGCGCTGGGCCTACAATGAGCAGTTCTTC.